The source of this T cell receptor (beta chain) is a study of response to subunit inactivated influenza vaccine. Study-level points and caveats: Researchers suggested that each seasonal influenza vaccination recruits few new T cells.

CDR1 and CDR2 from the germline V gene are SGHAT and FQNNGV. The CDR3 runs to 20 residues. The junction had 20 bases not matched to a gene; V was cut back by 4 bases and J by 1 base. Each CDR3 protein is one row after TCRdb ran MiXCR on the RT-PCR reads. The sample consists of just over 300,000 distinct CDR3 sequences, approximately 23% of them appearing once. As for this clonotype: Its antigen is currently unknown.

This clonotype was sampled from a man aged 45-69 years who received an inactivated influenza vaccine. This rearrangement joins TRBV11-2 to TRBJ2-7; TRBD1 matches at 9 bases. The sequenced sample was PBMCs from blood, obtained about 20 months after vaccination. The CDR3 protein is CASSSRRNRDRESRSYEQYF. The CDR3 DNA reads TGTGCCAGCAGCTCGAGACGCAACCGGGACAGGGAAAGCCGATCCTACGAGCAGTACTTC.